The 27 T cell receptor beta chains listed next were all sequenced from one sample in a study of blood T cell repertoires in COVID-19. Using immunoSEQ multiplex PCR, the repertoire was profiled, and TCRdb retains in-frame clones only, with some absent. The sample shows some 300,000 clones, approximately 90% of them seen only once. Input material: PBMCs or T cells enriched from blood (not recorded which). The source of these receptors is a woman in her twenties or thirties who had been exposed to COVID-19.

The V and J genes are TRBV27 and TRBJ1-5; TRBD1 matches at 7 bases. This CDR3 region has 14 residues. Germline values: CDR1 MNHEY, CDR2 SMNVEV (reference sequence). Germline trimming cut 5 bases from V and 2 bases from J; bases unmatched to any gene: 3. The CDR3 region is CASSQGVGNQPQHF. The CDR3 coding sequence is TGTGCCAGCAGTCAGGGGGTGGGCAATCAGCCCCAGCATTTT.

J is TRBJ2-7 and V is TRBV29-1; TRBD1 aligns across 10 bases. Germline CDR1 and CDR2: SQVTM and ANQGSEA. V lost 6 bases and J lost 4; bases outside the gene matches: 6. The length of the CDR3 is 13 residues. The CDR3, as DNA: TGCAGCGTGGCGGGACAGGGGTGGTACGAGCAGTACTTC. Its translation is CSVAGQGWYEQYF.

The chain couples TRBV19 to TRBJ1-2; D is unresolved. Between the trimmed V and J ends, which lost 10 bases and 8 bases, there was a span of 17 bases. Germline V lookup: CDR1 LNHDA, CDR2 SQIVND (reference sequence). The CDR3 totals 12 residues. The CDR3 DNA sequence: TGTGCCACCAGATGGCCGGACTCCGGCTACACCTTC. Its translation: CATRWPDSGYTF.

The chain has TRBV2 and TRBJ1-6; no reliable D call. Germline loops: CDR1 SNHLY, CDR2 FYNNEI. The germline V and J ends were trimmed by 5 bases and 3 bases, with 8 bases remaining between them. CDR3 length: 14 residues. CDR3 sequence (DNA): TGTGCCAGCAGTTTAGACAACTATAATTCACCCCTCCACTTT. It specifies CASSLDNYNSPLHF.

The chain couples TRBV6-5 to TRBJ1-6; 8 bases are shared with TRBD1. CDR3 length: 16 amino acids. Per the germline V gene, CDR1 is MNHEY and CDR2 is SVGAGI. With 4 bases clipped from V and 6 bases from J, the junction kept 8 bases outside the gene matches. Written as DNA, the CDR3 is TGTGCCAGCAGTTCCCCGGGACAGGTCCGTAATTCACCCCTCCACTTT. Translation gives CASSSPGQVRNSPLHF.

The chain joins TRBV7-6 to TRBJ1-2; 7 positions agree with TRBD1. After removal of 1 base from V and 1 base from J, the junction contained 9 bases not matched to a gene. Germline values: CDR1 SGHVS, CDR2 FNYEAQ. This CDR3 is built from 17 residues. The CDR3 DNA reads TGTGCCAGCAGCTTAGAAATAGGGACAGCCAATAACTATGGCTACACCTTC. It is translated as CASSLEIGTANNYGYTF.

This clone appeared a single time. This sequence joins TRBV3-1 (or the pseudogene TRBV3-2) and TRBJ2-3; 12 bases align to TRBD2. This CDR3 is 16 amino acids long. The germline CDR1 and CDR2 sequences are LGHDT and YNNKEL (reference sequence). Trimming at V came to 3 bases and at J to 1 base, leaving 2 bases not matched to a gene. CDR3 sequence (DNA): TGTGCCAGCAGCCAGCGGACTAGCGGGGGCACAGATACGCAGTATTTT. This gives the protein CASSQRTSGGTDTQYF.

This chain links TRBV11-2 with TRBJ1-1, with a tentative D call TRBD1 (5 bases). Trimming shortened V by 7 bases and J by 10 bases, and 19 bases separated the two germline ends. CDR3 size: 13 residues. Looked up from germline, CDR1 is SGHAT and CDR2 is FQNNGV. The chain's CDR3 is CASKIVDSRPAFF. The CDR3, as DNA: TGTGCCAGCAAAATCGTTGACAGCAGGCCAGCTTTCTTT.

This rearrangement joins TRBV5-6 to TRBJ1-2; D gene uncertain. Germline lookup yields CDR1 SGHDT and CDR2 YYEEEE. CDR3 size: 14 residues. The V end was cut by 0 bases, the J end by 5 bases, with 11 bases between. The CDR3 reads CASSLVQEEYGYTF. The CDR3 nucleotides are TGTGCCAGCAGCTTGGTCCAGGAGGAGTATGGCTACACCTTC.

This clone was seen only a few times. V usage is TRBV5-1 and J usage is TRBJ1-1; tentatively, D is TRBD1 (6 bases). V shed 1 base and J shed 6 bases, with 19 bases lying between them. Germline V gene lookup returns CDR1 SGHRS and CDR2 YFSETQ. The CDR3 sequence is 16 residues long. The CDR3 here is CASSLRKPGDHPEAFF. For the CDR3, the DNA is TGCGCCAGCAGCTTGAGGAAGCCAGGGGATCATCCTGAAGCTTTCTTT.

The rearrangement uses TRBV7-2 and TRBJ2-2; D is unresolved. CDR1 is SGHTA, CDR2 FQGNSA, per germline. V lost 1 base and J 1 base, leaving 4 bases between the germline ends. CDR3 length: 14 residues. CDR3 loop: CASSLVRNTGELFF. The CDR3 bases are TGTGCCAGCAGCTTAGTCCGGAACACCGGGGAGCTGTTTTTT.

For the CDR3, the DNA is TGTGCCAGCAGCTCGCAGACCGGGATTGAAGCTTTCTTT. It is translated as CASSSQTGIEAFF. This sequence joins TRBV7-9 and TRBJ1-1, with D hard to call. Germline-derived CDR1 and CDR2 are SEHNR and FQNEAQ (reference sequence). CDR3 length: 13 amino acids. Trimming left V 4 bases short and J 7 bases short, with 13 bases between.

CDR3 coding DNA: TGTGCCAGCAGTTACAAGGGACAGGGCTACACCTTC. Protein product: CASSYKGQGYTF. J is TRBJ1-2 and V is TRBV6-5, with 7 nucleotides matching TRBD1. Germline V CDR1 and CDR2: MNHEY, SVGAGI. After removal of 2 bases from V and 8 bases from J, the junction contained 2 bases not matched to a gene. CDR3 length: 12 amino acids.

The chain combines TRBV4-1 with TRBJ2-3; TRBD1 might be the D (5 bases). This CDR3 has 15 residues. Looked up from germline, CDR1 is MGHRA and CDR2 is YSYEKL. Trimming shortened V by 1 base and J by 4 bases, and 12 bases separated the two germline ends. CDR3 sequence (DNA): TGCGCCAGCAGCCAAGTAAAGGGGTTCGCAGATACGCAGTATTTT. This translates into CASSQVKGFADTQYF.

V gene TRBV30 combines with J gene TRBJ1-2; 8 nucleotides line up with TRBD1. The CDR3 consists of 13 residues. V dropped 2 bases and J dropped 8; count of bases not matched to a gene: 7. Per germline, CDR1 GTSNPN and CDR2 SVGIG (reference sequence). The CDR3 here is CAWSRTGTGGYTF. The CDR3 region has the DNA TGTGCCTGGAGTCGGACAGGGACAGGAGGCTACACCTTC.

The chain links TRBV4-3 to TRBJ1-2; tentatively, D is TRBD1 (5 bases). The germline V gene has CDR1 LGHNA and CDR2 YSLEER. V was shortened by 0 bases and J by 7 bases, with 12 bases between the two germline ends. The CDR3 is 14 amino acids. The CDR3 sequence: CASSQDIRVGGYTF. CDR3 coding DNA: TGCGCCAGCAGCCAAGATATCAGGGTGGGTGGCTACACCTTC.

V usage is TRBV5-4 and J usage is TRBJ2-5; the match to TRBD2 covers 10 bases. After removal of 4 bases from V and 1 base from J, the junction contained 4 bases not matched to a gene. The CDR3 has 15 amino acids. The germline V gene encodes CDR1 SGHNT and CDR2 YYREEE (reference sequence). The CDR3 is CASSISGGLQETQYF. In DNA form, the CDR3 reads TGTGCCAGCAGCATTAGCGGGGGGCTCCAAGAGACCCAGTACTTC.

CDR3 loop: CASSQVTDNSPLHF. As DNA, the CDR3 is TGCGCCAGCAGCCAAGTCACAGATAATTCACCCCTCCACTTT. V usage is TRBV4-1 and J usage is TRBJ1-6; D uncertain. Trimming pared 1 base from V and 5 bases from J, leaving 6 bases between. The CDR3 has 14 amino acids. Germline assignment: CDR1 MGHRA and CDR2 YSYEKL.

The chain employs TRBV5-4 and TRBJ2-5; the match to TRBD2 covers 9 bases. The CDR3 length is 16 residues. Losses at the gene ends were 0 bases for V and 5 bases for J; bases not matched to a gene: 8. The germline CDR1 and CDR2 sequences are SGHNT and YYREEE (reference sequence). The CDR3 DNA sequence: TGTGCCAGCAGCTTGGGAGGGCTAGCGGGGAGGGAGACCCAGTACTTC. This encodes CASSLGGLAGRETQYF.

The CDR3 spells CASSFSYNSPLHF. CDR3 DNA sequence: TGCGCCAGCAGCTTTAGTTATAATTCACCCCTCCACTTT. V usage is TRBV5-1 and J usage is TRBJ1-6, with no clear D. The CDR3 has 13 residues. The V gene lost 2 bases and the J gene lost 4 bases, with 4 bases spanning the gap. Germline V gene data show CDR1 as SGHRS and CDR2 as YFSETQ.

The V gene is TRBV4-2, the J gene TRBJ2-1; D is ambiguous. Germline V gene data show CDR1 as LGHNA and CDR2 as YNFKEQ. The CDR3 has 16 amino acids. V gave up 1 base and J gave up 5 bases, with 15 bases separating them. CDR3 residues: CASSQVSRRSDNEQFF. As DNA, the CDR3 is TGTGCCAGCAGCCAAGTTAGCCGGAGATCAGACAATGAGCAGTTCTTC.

This clone was counted a single time. CDR3 protein: CASSRGGTGANVLTF. CDR3 bases: TGTGCCAGCAGCAGGGGAGGGACTGGGGCCAACGTCCTGACTTTC. The chain recombines TRBV7-3 with TRBJ2-6; TRBD2 aligns across 7 bases. Germline V gene data show CDR1 as SGHTA and CDR2 as FQGTGA. Trimming cost V 5 bases and J 2 bases; bases outside gene matches: 3. The CDR3 length is 15 residues.

V usage is TRBV7-6 and J usage is TRBJ2-1; a possible D gene is TRBD2 (5 bases). V lost 6 bases and J lost 8, with 20 bases in between. From germline, CDR1 is SGHVS and CDR2 FNYEAQ. This CDR3 region has 15 residues. The CDR3 DNA reads TGTGCCAGCAGTTCCAAGGGCCAGGAGGCTGATGAGCAGTTCTTC. This sequence encodes CASSSKGQEADEQFF.

This clone was seen a single time. The genes are TRBV27 and TRBJ1-1, with 9 bases matching TRBD1. CDR1 is MNHEY, CDR2 SMNVEV, per germline (reference sequence). Trimming cost V 6 bases and J 4 bases; bases outside gene matches: 3. This CDR3 is 13 amino acids long. The CDR3 loop reads CASSGQGSTEAFF. The CDR3 DNA reads TGTGCCAGCAGCGGACAGGGGAGCACTGAAGCTTTCTTT.

The V and J genes are TRBV4-1 and TRBJ2-7; D uncertain. Germline CDR1 reads MGHRA; CDR2 reads YSYEKL. Between the trimmed V and J ends, which lost 0 bases and 0 bases, there was a span of 12 bases. The CDR3 has 16 residues. CDR3 DNA sequence: TGCGCCAGCAGCCAAGATTCGCAGGTGAGCTCCTACGAGCAGTACTTC. It specifies CASSQDSQVSSYEQYF.

This sequence joins TRBV4-1 and TRBJ1-2, with 8 bases identical to TRBD1. Germline CDR1 MGHRA, CDR2 YSYEKL. Trimming took 4 bases from V and 4 from J; bases not matched to a gene: 11. This CDR3 spans 16 amino acids. CDR3 nucleotide sequence: TGCGCCAGCAGCCCCGGCGGTACAGGGGGAGCCTATGGCTACACCTTC. It encodes CASSPGGTGGAYGYTF.

The chain recombines TRBV3-1 (or the pseudogene TRBV3-2) with TRBJ1-2, with D possibly TRBD1 on 6 matching bases. This CDR3 spans 14 amino acids. Germline V gene data show CDR1 as LGHDT and CDR2 as YNNKEL (reference sequence). V gave up 4 bases and J gave up 0 bases, with 9 bases separating them. CDR3 bases: TGTGCCAGCAGCCCAGGGGTTGCTAACTATGGCTACACCTTC. Residues: CASSPGVANYGYTF.